This T cell receptor beta chain was retrieved from a study of shared T cell receptors in the human thymus. Method: immunoSEQ multiplex PCR; TCRdb's copy keeps in-frame clones and lacks some. The sample records almost 550,000 clones, around 78% being singletons. The CDR3 length is 18 residues. After removal of 4 bases from V and 5 bases from J, the junction contained 14 bases not matched to a gene. CDR1 and CDR2 (germline): SGHNT, YYREEE (reference sequence). These same data were also listed under a study on human thymus T cells. This second report adds: Donors were healthy Finnish infants having corrective surgery for congenital heart defects. Resected material from corrective heart surgery provided the thymus tissue analysed. The authors found apparently biased V and J gene usage in thymic and blood repertoires. Thymic repertoires of unrelated individuals were reported in related research to overlap highly.

The chain uses TRBV5-4 and TRBJ2-1, with 11 bases fitting TRBD2. Source material: thymocytes. The receptor comes from a boy younger than two with a congenital heart defect. CDR3 loop: CASSPPHRLAGTDNEQFF. CDR3 bases: TGTGCCAGCAGCCCCCCGCATCGACTAGCGGGAACAGACAATGAGCAGTTCTTC.